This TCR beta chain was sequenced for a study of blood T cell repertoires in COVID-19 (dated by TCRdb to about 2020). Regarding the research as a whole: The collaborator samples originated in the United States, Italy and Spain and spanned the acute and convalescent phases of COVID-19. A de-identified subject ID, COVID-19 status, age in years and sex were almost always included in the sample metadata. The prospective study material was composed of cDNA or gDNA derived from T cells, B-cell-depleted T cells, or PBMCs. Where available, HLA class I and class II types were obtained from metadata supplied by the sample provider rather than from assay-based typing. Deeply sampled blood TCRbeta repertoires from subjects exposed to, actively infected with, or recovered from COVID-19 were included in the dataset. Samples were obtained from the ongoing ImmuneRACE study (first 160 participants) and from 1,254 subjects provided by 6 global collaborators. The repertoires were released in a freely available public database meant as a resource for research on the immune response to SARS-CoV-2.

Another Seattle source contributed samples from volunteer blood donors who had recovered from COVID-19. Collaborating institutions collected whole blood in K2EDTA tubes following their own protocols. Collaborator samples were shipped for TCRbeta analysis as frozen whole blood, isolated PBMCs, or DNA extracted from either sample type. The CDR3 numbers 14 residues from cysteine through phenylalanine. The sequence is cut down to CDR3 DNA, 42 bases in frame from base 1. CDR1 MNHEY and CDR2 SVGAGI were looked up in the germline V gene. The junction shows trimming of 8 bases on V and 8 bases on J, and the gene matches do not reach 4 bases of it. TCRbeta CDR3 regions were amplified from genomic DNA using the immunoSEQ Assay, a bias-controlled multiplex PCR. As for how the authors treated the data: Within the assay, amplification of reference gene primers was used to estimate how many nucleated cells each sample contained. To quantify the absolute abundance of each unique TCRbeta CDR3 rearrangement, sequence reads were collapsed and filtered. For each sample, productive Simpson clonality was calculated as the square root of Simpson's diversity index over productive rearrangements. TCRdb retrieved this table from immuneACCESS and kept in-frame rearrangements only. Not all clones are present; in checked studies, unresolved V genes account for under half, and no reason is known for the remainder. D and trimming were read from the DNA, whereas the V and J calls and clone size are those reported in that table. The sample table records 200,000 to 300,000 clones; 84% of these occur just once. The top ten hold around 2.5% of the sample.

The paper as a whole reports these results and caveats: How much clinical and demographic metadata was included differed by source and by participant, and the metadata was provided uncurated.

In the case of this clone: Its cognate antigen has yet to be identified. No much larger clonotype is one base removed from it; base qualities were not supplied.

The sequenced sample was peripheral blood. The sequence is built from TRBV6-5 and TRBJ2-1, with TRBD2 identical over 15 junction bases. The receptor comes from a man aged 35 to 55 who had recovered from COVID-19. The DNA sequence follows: TGTGCCAGCCACGGGACTAGCGGGAGGTATGAGCAGTTCTTC. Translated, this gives CASHGTSGRYEQFF.